The clone carrying this T cell receptor (beta chain) occurred once. Excluded were patients having autoimmune disease history or systemic immunosuppression. The source of the sample is a study of OX40 agonist ivuxolimab in advanced cancers. Study details: With ivuxolimab, an agonistic anti-OX40 (CD134) antibody, patients were treated. Recorded diagnoses for dose-escalation patients were hepatocellular carcinoma, melanoma, renal cell or head and neck cancer.

Data came from immunoSEQ multiplex PCR; TCRdb stores just in-frame clones and leaves some out. The repertoire holds fewer than 85,000 clones, with 92% as singletons. V was cut by 0 bases and J by 2 bases, with 11 bases left in between. CDR1 is SEHNR and CDR2 is FQNEAQ in the germline V gene (reference sequence). The CDR3 has 15 residues. The sample was CD4+ or CD8+ T cells sorted from blood, taken in a trial of the OX40 agonist ivuxolimab. The sequence came from an adult with an advanced solid tumor such as melanoma, head and neck, liver or kidney cancer. The gene calls are TRBV7-9 and TRBJ2-7; perhaps TRBD1 as D (6 bases). In DNA form, the CDR3 reads TGTGCCAGCAGCTTAGCCACAGGGTTCACCTACGAGCAGTACTTC. Protein product: CASSLATGFTYEQYF. The full variable domain, its missing parts supplied by reference TRBV7-9 and TRBJ2-7, is DTGVSQNPRHKITKRGQNVTFRCDPISEHNRLYWYRQTLGQGPEFLTYFQNEAQLEKSRLLSDRFSAERPKGSFSTLEIQRTEQGDSAMYLCASSLATGFTYEQYFGPGTRLTVT.